Given below is one T cell receptor (beta chain) in context. Its antigen is as yet unknown. This specimen comes from a study of liver allograft versus peripheral blood T cells. Study overall: A comparison was made between T cell receptor repertoires in transplanted livers and those in recipients' peripheral blood.

TCRdb re-called the reads with MiXCR, one entry per CDR3 protein. This table has more than 8,500 distinct CDR3 sequences, roughly 26% appearing once. Germline lookup yields CDR1 MNHEY and CDR2 SMNVEV (reference sequence). Trimming took off 6 bases at V and 6 bases at J, with 17 bases between the two ends. The CDR3 extends over 14 amino acids. General observations from the study: It was reported that the T cell receptor repertoires found inside liver allografts differed from those that were detected in peripheral blood.

The chain joins TRBV27 to TRBJ1-2, with D perhaps matching TRBD1 (5 bases). The receptor comes from a human patient who had a liver transplant. The graft donor may account for some of the T cells. CDR3 protein: CASSPGSREDGYTF. CDR3 DNA sequence: TGTGCCAGCAGCCCCGGGAGCAGGGAGGATGGCTACACCTTC.